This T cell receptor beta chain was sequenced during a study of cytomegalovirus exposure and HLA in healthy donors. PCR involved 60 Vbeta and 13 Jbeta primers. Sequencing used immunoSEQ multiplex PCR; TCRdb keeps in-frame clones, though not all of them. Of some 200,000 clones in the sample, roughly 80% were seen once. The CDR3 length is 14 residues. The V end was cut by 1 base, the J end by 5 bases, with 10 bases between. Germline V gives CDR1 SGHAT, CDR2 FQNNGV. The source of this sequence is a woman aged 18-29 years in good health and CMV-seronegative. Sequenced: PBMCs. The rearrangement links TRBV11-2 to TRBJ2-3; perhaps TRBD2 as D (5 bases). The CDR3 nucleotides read TGTGCCAGCAGCTTAGGGTTAGGGAGAGATACGCAGTATTTT. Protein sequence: CASSLGLGRDTQYF.